These 22 T cell receptor beta chains were all obtained from the same sample, sequenced in a study of cytomegalovirus exposure and HLA in healthy donors. With 60 Vbeta and 13 Jbeta primers, the PCR was carried out. Assay: immunoSEQ multiplex PCR; the TCRdb copy retains only in-frame clones and omits some. The sample lists about 270,000 clones; around 65% were seen once. The source material was PBMCs. All receptors derive from a female donor in good health and CMV-seronegative.

The chain carries TRBV29-1 and TRBJ2-3; 11 nucleotides align to TRBD2. The CDR3 is made up of 13 amino acids. Germline CDR1 is SQVTM and CDR2 is ANQGSEA. V shed 7 bases, J shed 2 bases, and the junction held 2 bases outside the gene matches. The CDR3 DNA is TGCAGCGGGACTAGCGGGCACACAGATACGCAGTATTTT. It translates to CSGTSGHTDTQYF.

This clone was observed a handful of times. The rearrangement links TRBV19 to TRBJ2-1; tentative D call: TRBD1 (5 bases). Trimming removed 6 bases from V and 10 bases from J, with 10 bases in between. The CDR3 spans 11 residues. Germline loops: CDR1 LNHDA, CDR2 SQIVND (reference sequence). In nucleotides, the CDR3 is TGTGCCAGTAGGCAGGGAATCGAGCAGTTCTTC. This encodes CASRQGIEQFF.

The chain uses TRBV4-2 and TRBJ1-2; 7 nucleotides line up with TRBD1. V was pared by 4 bases and J by 1 base, with 12 bases of the junction left unmatched. The CDR3 runs 17 residues. Per germline, CDR1 LGHNA and CDR2 YNFKEQ. The CDR3 coding sequence is TGTGCCAGCAGCCCCTCAATGGCGACAGGGATTAACTATGGCTACACCTTC. It specifies CASSPSMATGINYGYTF.

The chain has TRBV18 and TRBJ1-2; 7 nucleotides align to TRBD1. Per germline, CDR1 KGHSH and CDR2 LQKENI. The CDR3 sequence is 17 residues long. V was pared by 0 bases and J by 4 bases, with 11 bases of the junction left unmatched. CDR3 bases: TGTGCCAGCTCACCACCGGAAAAGGGGGCGATAGGCTATGGCTACACCTTC. Protein sequence: CASSPPEKGAIGYGYTF.

The V and J genes are TRBV25-1 and TRBJ2-4, with a tentative D call TRBD2 (5 bases). Trimming cost V 2 bases and J 7 bases, with 12 bases left between them. This CDR3 contains 14 residues. The germline V gene has CDR1 MGHDK and CDR2 SYGVNS. The CDR3 nucleotides are TGTGCCAGCAGTGAACCGGGGAGTCTGAACATTCAGTACTTC. Translating it yields CASSEPGSLNIQYF.

The chain combines TRBV7-9 with TRBJ1-2; no clear D gene. The V gene's germline CDR1 is SEHNR and CDR2 FQNEAQ (reference sequence). Trimming removed 5 bases at V and 8 bases at J, with 15 bases between. This CDR3 comprises 13 residues. CDR3 in amino acids: CASSIGVSEGYTF. The CDR3 nucleotides read TGTGCCAGCAGCATCGGGGTTAGCGAGGGCTACACCTTC.

This chain connects TRBV5-1 to TRBJ1-4, with D possibly TRBD1 on 5 matching bases. Trimming pared 4 bases from V and 4 bases from J, leaving 11 bases between. Germline V gene sequence: CDR1 SGHRS, CDR2 YFSETQ. The CDR3 extends over 14 amino acids. CDR3 sequence (DNA): TGCGCCAGCAGCGGCGGGACGAATAATGAAAAACTGTTTTTT. Protein sequence: CASSGGTNNEKLFF. Full variable domain (outside the CDR3, taken from reference TRBV5-1 and TRBJ1-4): KAGVTQTPRYLIKTRGQQVTLSCSPISGHRSVSWYQQTPGQGLQFLFEYFSETQRNKGNFPGRFSGRQFSNSRSEMNVSTLELGDSALYLCASSGGTNNEKLFFGSGTQLSVL.

This sequence joins TRBV5-4 and TRBJ2-7, with 8 bases that match TRBD2. This CDR3 is 15 amino acids long. Trimming cost V 4 bases and J 4 bases; bases outside gene matches: 10. Germline V gene lookup returns CDR1 SGHNT and CDR2 YYREEE (reference sequence). CDR3 residues: CASSPGGAGVYEQYF. In DNA form, the CDR3 reads TGTGCCAGCAGCCCCGGGGGAGCGGGGGTTTACGAGCAGTACTTC.

The V and J genes are TRBV20-1 and TRBJ2-3; D gene ambiguous. V gave up 3 bases and J gave up 7 bases, with 5 bases separating them. This CDR3 has 10 residues. Germline V gene sequence: CDR1 DFQATT, CDR2 SNEGSKA (reference sequence). The CDR3 DNA reads as TGCAGTGCTAGCGACAATACGCAGTATTTT. Its translation: CSASDNTQYF.

The chain links TRBV28 to TRBJ2-7; D gene uncertain. The CDR3 has 15 amino acids. Trimming removed 3 bases from V and 1 base from J, with 13 bases in between. The germline CDR1 and CDR2 sequences are MDHEN and SYDVKM. CDR3 residues: CASSFWQLQSYEQYF. The CDR3 region has the DNA TGTGCCAGCAGTTTTTGGCAATTACAATCCTACGAGCAGTACTTC.

For the CDR3, the DNA is TGTGCCAGCAGGACAGCTACAGACACCGGGGAGCTGTTTTTT. This sequence encodes CASRTATDTGELFF. The V call is TRBV27, the J call TRBJ2-2; possibly TRBD1 for D (5 bases). The V gene lost 6 bases and the J gene lost 3 bases, with 11 bases spanning the gap. Germline V CDR1 and CDR2: MNHEY, SMNVEV (reference sequence). This CDR3 is 14 amino acids long.

The rearrangement uses TRBV6-5 and TRBJ1-1; no clear D. Germline V gene sequence: CDR1 MNHEY, CDR2 SVGAGI. Trimming stripped 0 bases from V and 1 base from J, with 6 bases between. CDR3 size: 14 residues. Here the CDR3 DNA reads TGTGCCAGCAGTTACTCCGTCAGGAACACTGAAGCTTTCTTT. Encoded protein: CASSYSVRNTEAFF.

This clone was seen a handful of times. The J gene is TRBJ2-7, the V gene TRBV2; tentatively, D is TRBD2 (5 bases). V dropped 4 bases and J dropped 4 bases, with 14 bases sitting between them. The CDR3 is 14 amino acids. Germline V gene lookup returns CDR1 SNHLY and CDR2 FYNNEI. The chain's CDR3 is CASSALLATYEQYF. The CDR3 DNA reads as TGTGCCAGCAGTGCCCTCCTAGCCACTTACGAGCAGTACTTC. Filled out from reference TRBV2 and TRBJ2-7, the complete variable domain reads EPEVTQTPSHQVTQMGQEVILRCVPISNHLYFYWYRQILGQKVEFLVSFYNNEISEKSEIFDDQFSVERPDGSNFTLKIRSTKLEDSAMYFCASSALLATYEQYFGPGTRLTVT.

The sample holds one count of this clone. CDR3 region: CASSPRLAGVWNEQFF. CDR3 in DNA: TGTGCCAGCAGCCCGCGACTAGCGGGAGTGTGGAATGAGCAGTTCTTC. V gene TRBV11-2 combines with J gene TRBJ2-1; 12 nucleotides match TRBD2. Germline trimming cut 5 bases from V and 7 bases from J; bases unmatched to any gene: 9. The germline V gene encodes CDR1 SGHAT and CDR2 FQNNGV. This CDR3 contains 16 residues. The full variable domain, its missing parts supplied by reference TRBV11-2 and TRBJ2-1, is EAGVAQSPRYKIIEKRQSVAFWCNPISGHATLYWYQQILGQGPKLLIQFQNNGVVDDSQLPKDRFSAERLKGVDSTLKIQPAKLEDSAVYLCASSPRLAGVWNEQFFGPGTRLTVL.

This clone was seen once. V is TRBV7-8 and J is TRBJ2-5; TRBD2 aligns across 9 bases. V gave up 4 bases and J gave up 4 bases; unmatched junction bases: 10. Germline assignment: CDR1 SGHVS and CDR2 FQNEAQ. The CDR3 has 16 amino acids. CDR3 region: CASSSYVAGAGETQYF. The CDR3 bases are TGTGCCAGCAGCTCGTACGTAGCGGGAGCAGGAGAGACCCAGTACTTC.

V and J are TRBV28 and TRBJ2-1, with 9 nucleotides matching TRBD2. Germline trimming cut 7 bases from V and 4 bases from J; bases unmatched to any gene: 8. This CDR3 is built from 15 residues. Germline V CDR1 and CDR2: MDHEN, SYDVKM. The CDR3 reads CASMVRLAGYNEQFF. The DNA of the CDR3 is TGTGCCAGCATGGTTCGGCTAGCGGGGTACAATGAGCAGTTCTTC.

CDR3 sequence (DNA): TGTGCCAGCAGCTTAGGGGCGGGAGGCCCCTACGAGCAGTACTTC. Amino acids: CASSLGAGGPYEQYF. J is TRBJ2-7 and V is TRBV13, with 8 nucleotides matching TRBD2. V lost 0 bases to trimming and J lost 2 bases; unmatched junction nucleotides: 3. Germline loops: CDR1 PRHDT, CDR2 FYEKMQ (reference sequence). The CDR3 contains 15 residues.

The chain employs TRBV7-9 and TRBJ2-1; D may be TRBD2 (6 bases). From germline, CDR1 is SEHNR and CDR2 FQNEAQ (reference sequence). CDR3 size: 16 residues. V gave up 5 bases and J gave up 0 bases, with 14 bases separating them. The CDR3 here is CASSGVGRDSYNEQFF. CDR3 bases: TGTGCCAGCAGCGGAGTTGGGCGGGACTCCTACAATGAGCAGTTCTTC. The whole variable domain, remainder taken from reference TRBV7-9 and TRBJ2-1, is DTGVSQNPRHKITKRGQNVTFRCDPISEHNRLYWYRQTLGQGPEFLTYFQNEAQLEKSRLLSDRFSAERPKGSFSTLEIQRTEQGDSAMYLCASSGVGRDSYNEQFFGPGTRLTVL.

The chain joins TRBV27 to TRBJ2-5, with D possibly being TRBD2 (5 bases). The J call may be wrong; the DNA end is better matched by TRBJ2-7. The CDR3 length is 16 residues. Germline V gene sequence: CDR1 MNHEY, CDR2 SMNVEV (reference sequence). CDR3 amino acids: CASSLGEMSSLYEQYF. The CDR3 DNA reads as TGTGCCAGCAGTTTGGGAGAGATGTCTTCTCTTTACGAGCAGTACTTC.

The rearrangement links TRBV29-1 to TRBJ2-7; the match to TRBD2 covers 7 bases. V was pared by 6 bases and J by 2 bases, with 10 bases of the junction left unmatched. CDR1 is SQVTM and CDR2 is ANQGSEA in the germline V gene. The CDR3 has 14 residues. In nucleotides, the CDR3 is TGCAGCGTGGGTGGGGGGGACCGGGCCTACGAGCAGTACTTC. This codes for CSVGGGDRAYEQYF.

This clone occurred once. The chain recombines TRBV5-4 with TRBJ2-1; 7 positions agree with TRBD2. Germline CDR1 and CDR2: SGHNT and YYREEE (reference sequence). The CDR3 covers 17 residues. J gave up 4 bases and V 1 base, and 11 bases lay outside the gene matches. CDR3 in DNA: TGTGCCAGCAGCTTGAACCACCAGACTAGCTTTTACAATGAGCAGTTCTTC. Protein product: CASSLNHQTSFYNEQFF.

The chain joins TRBV29-1 to TRBJ2-7; 8 bases agree with TRBD1. The CDR3 has 15 residues. Germline CDR1 and CDR2: SQVTM and ANQGSEA. The V segment lost 0 bases and the J segment 3 bases; nucleotides outside the gene matches: 7. The CDR3 region has the DNA TGCAGCGTTGAAGATTTCCGGACAGGGCGCTACGAGCAGTACTTC. Its protein is CSVEDFRTGRYEQYF.